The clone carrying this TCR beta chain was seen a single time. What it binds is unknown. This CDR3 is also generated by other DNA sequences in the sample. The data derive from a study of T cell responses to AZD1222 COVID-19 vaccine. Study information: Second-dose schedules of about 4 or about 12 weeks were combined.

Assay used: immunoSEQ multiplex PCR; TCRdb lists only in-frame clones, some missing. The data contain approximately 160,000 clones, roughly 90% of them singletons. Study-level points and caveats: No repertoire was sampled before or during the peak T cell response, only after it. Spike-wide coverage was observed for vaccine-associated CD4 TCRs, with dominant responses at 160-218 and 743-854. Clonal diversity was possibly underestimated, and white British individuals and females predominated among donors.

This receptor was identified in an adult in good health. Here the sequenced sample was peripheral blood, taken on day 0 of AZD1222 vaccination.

The CDR3 DNA is TGCGCCAGCAGCCTTGACCGGAACACTGAAGCTTTCTTT. It is translated as CASSLDRNTEAFF. The chain couples TRBV5-1 to TRBJ1-1, with D unresolved. Trimming shortened V by 4 bases and J by 1 base, and 8 bases separated the two germline ends. The CDR3 sequence is 13 residues long. The germline CDR1 and CDR2 sequences are SGHRS and YFSETQ.